This TCR beta chain was obtained from a study of neurological immune-mediated disorders. Every sequencing run returned over 180 million TCR-beta sequences, which were derived from 15-18 subjects. One entry per CDR3 protein results from TCRdb running MiXCR on the 5' RACE reads. Of under 60,000 distinct CDR3 sequences detected, approximately 10% appear once; the ten largest clones hold approximately 22%. This clonotype has at least ten counts. Germline-derived CDR1 and CDR2 are SGHRS and YFSETQ. The CDR3 has 13 residues. V was shortened by 0 bases and J by 4 bases, with 4 bases between the two germline ends.

This TCR derives from a woman in her forties with HTLV-1-associated myelopathy (HAM/TSP). J is TRBJ2-2 and V is TRBV5-1, with D hard to call. The sample consisted of PBMCs. The CDR3 protein is CASSLEPTGELFF. Written as DNA, the CDR3 is TGCGCCAGCAGCTTGGAGCCCACCGGGGAGCTGTTTTTT.